Below are 14 T cell receptor beta chains sequenced from a single sample in a study of blood T cell repertoires in COVID-19. The assay was immunoSEQ multiplex PCR, and TCRdb's table has in-frame clones only and misses some. The sample has some 170,000 clones, approximately 79% seen once. The sequencing sample was made of peripheral blood. The receptors were gathered from a woman in her 70s with acute or convalescent COVID-19.

Only a few counts were recorded for this clone. The chain links TRBV3-1 (or the pseudogene TRBV3-2) to TRBJ2-2, with TRBD2 matching over 11 bases. Germline loops: CDR1 LGHDT, CDR2 YNNKEL (reference sequence). V lost 1 base, J lost 3 bases, and 4 bases stayed unmatched. The CDR3 covers 17 residues. CDR3: CASSQVTSGIYTGELFF. The DNA of the CDR3 is TGTGCCAGCAGCCAAGTGACTAGCGGGATATACACCGGGGAGCTGTTTTTT.

This chain links TRBV6-5 with TRBJ2-7; 9 nucleotides agree with TRBD1. The V gene end was trimmed by 6 bases and the J gene end by 4 bases; junction bases not matched to a gene: 4. The CDR3 runs to 13 residues. CDR1 is MNHEY and CDR2 is SVGAGI in the germline V gene. The CDR3 sequence: CASSRDREYEQYF. The CDR3 coding sequence is TGTGCCAGCAGCCGGGACAGGGAGTACGAGCAGTACTTC.

The chain couples TRBV21-1 to TRBJ2-2; TRBD2 is the table's D call and was not checked against the DNA. TRBV21-1 is a documented pseudogene. CDR3 length equals 17 residues. DNA of the CDR3: TGTGCCAGCAGCAACACCGGGACTAAAGAGAACACCGGGGAGCTGTTTTTT. Translation gives CASSNTGTKENTGELFF.

V and J are TRBV29-1 and TRBJ1-2; D might be TRBD1 (6 bases). The CDR3 length is 14 residues. Germline values: CDR1 SQVTM, CDR2 ANQGSEA. Deletions cut 7 bases from V and 8 bases from J, with 23 bases between. The CDR3 DNA is TGCAGCGCCGAACGAGAACAGGGCTCTAGAGGCTACACCTTC. Translation: CSAEREQGSRGYTF. Looking up the rest from reference TRBV29-1 and TRBJ1-2 gives the full variable domain: SAVISQKPSRDICQRGTSLTIQCQVDSQVTMMFWYRQQPGQSLTLIATANQGSEATYESGFVIDKFPISRPNLTFSTLTVSNMSPEDSSIYLCSAEREQGSRGYTFGSGTRLTVV.

The genes are TRBV7-8 and TRBJ2-7, with 8 bases aligning to TRBD1. V dropped 4 bases and J dropped 0; count of bases not matched to a gene: 8. In germline, CDR1 is SGHVS, CDR2 FQNEAQ. This CDR3 has 16 amino acids. For the CDR3, the DNA is TGTGCCAGCAGCTCTTCCCGGACAGGGCACTCCTACGAGCAGTACTTC. This gives the protein CASSSSRTGHSYEQYF.

The chain combines TRBV27 with TRBJ2-1, with 11 bases matching TRBD2. V lost 0 bases, J lost 7 bases, and 11 bases stayed unmatched. The germline CDR1 and CDR2 sequences are MNHEY and SMNVEV (reference sequence). The CDR3 runs to 18 residues. The CDR3 nucleotides are TGTGCCAGCAGTTTATCTATACTAGCGGGAGTGCTGTTTAATGAGCAGTTCTTC. Amino acid sequence: CASSLSILAGVLFNEQFF.

V gene TRBV5-1 combines with J gene TRBJ2-1; 7 bases are shared with TRBD2. CDR3 length: 16 residues. Trimming cost V 1 base and J 3 bases; bases outside gene matches: 7. Germline lookup yields CDR1 SGHRS and CDR2 YFSETQ. The CDR3 region has the DNA TGCGCCAGCAGCTTGTCCGGGGGAGGGGACTACAATGAGCAGTTCTTC. Protein: CASSLSGGGDYNEQFF.

The V gene is TRBV18, the J gene TRBJ2-5; TRBD2 matches at 10 bases. The germline V gene encodes CDR1 KGHSH and CDR2 LQKENI. V trimming: 3 bases; J trimming: 5 bases; junction bases outside the gene matches: 15. The CDR3 contains 18 residues. Here the CDR3 DNA reads TGTGCCAGCTCACCGAGTCGAGTCCTAGCGGGAGCGGGGGAGACCCAGTACTTC. This encodes CASSPSRVLAGAGETQYF.

The chain has TRBV20-1 and TRBJ1-3; D unclear. V dropped 1 base and J dropped 8 bases, with 6 bases sitting between them. CDR3 size: 11 residues. Germline CDR1 and CDR2: DFQATT and SNEGSKA (reference sequence). The CDR3 here is CSARAGDTIYF. For the CDR3, the DNA is TGCAGTGCTAGAGCCGGGGACACCATATATTTT.

The genes are TRBV30 and TRBJ1-6; D is possibly TRBD1 (6 bases). The CDR3 has 13 amino acids. The V gene lost 5 bases and the J gene lost 5 bases, with 10 bases spanning the gap. Germline V gene data show CDR1 as GTSNPN and CDR2 as SVGIG (reference sequence). CDR3 protein: CAWGTRHNSPLHF. The DNA of the CDR3 is TGTGCCTGGGGGACACGGCATAATTCACCCCTCCACTTT.

This clone has only a few counts. This rearrangement joins TRBV12-3 or TRBV12-4 to TRBJ2-1; D is undetermined. The CDR3 contains 12 residues. V lost 2 bases, J lost 6 bases, and 5 bases lay in between. CDR3 in amino acids: CASSLLSNEQFF. In DNA, the CDR3 is TGTGCCAGCAGTTTACTGAGCAATGAGCAGTTCTTC.

This clone was detected a few times. This chain joins TRBV19 and TRBJ2-6; TRBD1 might be the D (5 bases). The ends were cut back, 8 bases at V and 4 bases at J, with 15 bases in the middle. CDR3 length: 15 residues. Germline CDR1 reads LNHDA; CDR2 reads SQIVND (reference sequence). CDR3 residues: CASAPQGSGANVLTF. For the CDR3, the DNA is TGTGCCAGTGCTCCTCAGGGATCCGGGGCCAACGTCCTGACTTTC. Combining the CDR3 with reference TRBV19 and TRBJ2-6 gives the whole variable domain DGGITQSPKYLFRKEGQNVTLSCEQNLNHDAMYWYRQDPGQGLRLIYYSQIVNDFQKGDIAEGYSVSREKKESFPLTVTSAQKNPTAFYLCASAPQGSGANVLTFGAGSRLTVL.

The rearrangement uses TRBV18 and TRBJ1-1; 9 bases agree with TRBD1. The V gene's germline CDR1 is KGHSH and CDR2 LQKENI. The CDR3 is 16 amino acids. J was trimmed by 0 bases and V by 6 bases; bases with no gene match: 8. The CDR3 nucleotides read TGTGCCAGCTCCGCCGTCCGGGACAGGGTGAACACTGAAGCTTTCTTT. As protein: CASSAVRDRVNTEAFF.

This clone was seen a few times. The chain links TRBV30 to TRBJ1-6, with 9 bases lining up with TRBD1. Germline V CDR1 and CDR2: GTSNPN, SVGIG (reference sequence). After removal of 2 bases from V and 10 bases from J, the junction contained 3 bases not matched to a gene. The CDR3 loop spans 13 amino acids. CDR3: CAWSRDRESPLHF. CDR3 DNA sequence: TGTGCCTGGAGTAGGGACAGGGAATCACCCCTCCACTTT.